Sequencing of this T cell receptor beta chain was carried out in a study of CXCR3-negative and CXCR3-positive naive CD8 T cells. Study outcomes and limitations: Naive CXCR3-positive and CXCR3-negative cells shared similar TRBV-TRBJ usage, unlike memory cells. Naive subsets did not differ in surface CD5, and the authors estimated TCR strength using properties of the TRB CDR3. Naive cells with CXCR3 showed TRB CDR3s that were more hydrophobic than those in CXCR3-negative naive cells.

Germline V lookup: CDR1 MGHRA, CDR2 YSYEKL. This CDR3 region has 13 residues. CD45RO-CCR7+CD27+CD95- expression identified naive CD8+ T cells. With regard to this clonotype: Its antigen is not identified.

Carrying UMI labels, the TRB cDNA libraries were prepared through 5' RACE. TCRdb reanalyzed the 5' RACE reads and collapses them to one entry per CDR3 protein, without DNA. In total, the table holds 150,000 to 180,000 distinct CDR3 sequences. The clonotype originates from a human donor in good health. Some clones in this sample may be carry-over from other donors' samples. The V call is TRBV4-1, the J call TRBJ1-2; TCRdb returns TRBD1, unconfirmable since there is no DNA. Sequencing input: naive CXCR3+ CD8+ T cells from blood. The subset: CD45RO-CCR7+CD27+CD95- naive CD8+ T cells expressing CXCR3 (TNR3+). The chain's CDR3 is CATSGQGIHGYTF.